The next 32 T cell receptor beta chains were all read from a single sample in a study of blood T cell repertoires in COVID-19. Using immunoSEQ multiplex PCR, the repertoire was profiled, and TCRdb retains in-frame clones only, with some absent. The table has 200,000 to 300,000 clones, roughly nine tenths seen once. The specimen was peripheral blood. Every receptor here comes from a man aged 40-50 years who had recovered from COVID-19.

The chain links TRBV24-1 to TRBJ2-2; no reliable D call. The CDR3 is 14 residues long. Germline-derived CDR1 and CDR2 are KGHDR and SFDVKD. Trimming removed 4 bases at V and 6 bases at J, with 11 bases between. The CDR3: CATSEAGLAGELFF. The CDR3 DNA is TGTGCCACCAGTGAGGCCGGGTTGGCCGGGGAGCTGTTTTTT.

This clone was detected only once. The chain joins TRBV11-2 to TRBJ1-4, with a weak D call TRBD1 (5 bases). Trimming stripped 2 bases from V and 7 bases from J, with 11 bases between. This CDR3 has 14 amino acids. Germline V gene lookup returns CDR1 SGHAT and CDR2 FQNNGV. This chain's CDR3 is CASSLLGAGEKLFF. The CDR3 DNA follows: TGTGCCAGCAGCTTATTAGGGGCAGGTGAAAAACTGTTTTTT.

The V call is TRBV5-3, the J call TRBJ2-7, with TRBD2 matching 11 bases. TRBV5-3 carries the ORF label, with uncertain function. The CDR3 is 17 amino acids. Trimming took 4 bases from V and 0 from J; bases not matched to a gene: 9. CDR3 DNA sequence: TGTGCCAGAAGCGCCGCTACTAGCGGGGGCCTCTCCTACGAGCAGTACTTC. It codes for CARSAATSGGLSYEQYF.

The V and J genes are TRBV29-1 and TRBJ1-5; tentatively, D is TRBD1 (5 bases). Germline CDR1 reads SQVTM; CDR2 reads ANQGSEA. The CDR3 totals 15 residues. V was clipped by 0 bases and J by 0 bases, with 9 bases between them. The CDR3 is CSVEEEGDSNQPQHF. In nucleotides, the CDR3 is TGCAGCGTTGAAGAGGAAGGGGATAGCAATCAGCCCCAGCATTTT. Full variable domain (missing parts from reference TRBV29-1 and TRBJ1-5): SAVISQKPSRDICQRGTSLTIQCQVDSQVTMMFWYRQQPGQSLTLIATANQGSEATYESGFVIDKFPISRPNLTFSTLTVSNMSPEDSSIYLCSVEEEGDSNQPQHFGDGTRLSIL.

This clone was seen a handful of times. The chain couples TRBV19 to TRBJ1-1; TRBD1 matches 7 bases. This CDR3 comprises 16 residues. Germline trimming cut 3 bases from V and 2 bases from J; bases unmatched to any gene: 9. Germline V gives CDR1 LNHDA, CDR2 SQIVND (reference sequence). The CDR3 nucleotides are TGTGCCAGTAGTATGTTTCAGGGGGTGAGAAACACTGAAGCTTTCTTT. Its translation: CASSMFQGVRNTEAFF.

V and J are TRBV2 and TRBJ1-5; a possible D gene is TRBD1 (5 bases). Germline CDR1 and CDR2: SNHLY and FYNNEI. The ends were cut back, 7 bases at V and 1 base at J, with 14 bases in the middle. CDR3 length equals 15 residues. CDR3 protein: CASTGGGASNQPQHF. As DNA, the CDR3 is TGTGCCAGCACGGGAGGAGGGGCGAGCAATCAGCCCCAGCATTTT.

There are a few counts of this clone. J is TRBJ2-5 and V is TRBV6-2 or TRBV6-3, with 9 bases that match TRBD2. Germline CDR1 and CDR2: MNHEY and SVGEGT. The V gene end was trimmed by 2 bases and the J gene end by 2 bases; junction bases not matched to a gene: 15. The CDR3 consists of 19 residues. CDR3 coding DNA: TGTGCCAGCAGTTACGCCCCCCCGGGCTTAGCGGGGGTACAAGAGACCCAGTACTTC. Translated, it gives CASSYAPPGLAGVQETQYF.

V gene TRBV7-6 combines with J gene TRBJ2-1; TRBD2 matches at 8 bases. This CDR3 comprises 16 residues. Germline-derived CDR1 and CDR2 are SGHVS and FNYEAQ. V dropped 2 bases and J dropped 7; count of bases not matched to a gene: 10. This CDR3 reads CASSLPGTSLSNEQFF. In DNA, the CDR3 is TGTGCCAGCAGCTTACCCGGGACTAGTCTTTCTAATGAGCAGTTCTTC.

This chain joins TRBV7-6 and TRBJ2-7; tentative D call: TRBD1 (6 bases). CDR1 SGHVS and CDR2 FNYEAQ come from the germline V gene. The CDR3 is made up of 15 amino acids. The V end was cut by 5 bases, the J end by 0 bases, with 14 bases between. CDR3 DNA: TGTGCCAGCAGCCTACGGACAGAAAGCTCCTACGAGCAGTACTTC. Residues: CASSLRTESSYEQYF. The full variable domain, in which reference TRBV7-6 and TRBJ2-7 provide the parts outside the CDR3, is GAGVSQSPRYKVTKRGQDVALRCDPISGHVSLYWYRQALGQGPEFLTYFNYEAQQDKSGLPNDRFSAERPEGSISTLTIQRTEQRDSAMYRCASSLRTESSYEQYFGPGTRLTVT.

The V gene is TRBV10-3, the J gene TRBJ2-5; 9 bases are shared with TRBD2. This CDR3 region has 16 residues. The germline V gene encodes CDR1 ENHRY and CDR2 SYGVKD. The junction had 9 bases not matched to a gene; V was cut back by 3 bases and J by 4 bases. CDR3 coding DNA: TGTGCCATCAGTGATCGGGCGGGAGGGCCAGGAGAGACCCAGTACTTC. Translating gives CAISDRAGGPGETQYF.

The chain employs TRBV2 and TRBJ2-3; 11 bases are a match to TRBD1. V was pared by 3 bases and J by 6 bases, with 5 bases of the junction left unmatched. Germline V gene data show CDR1 as SNHLY and CDR2 as FYNNEI. CDR3 size: 15 residues. The CDR3, as DNA: TGTGCCAGCAGTGAGGAGGGGACAGGGGGGGATACGCAGTATTTT. As protein: CASSEEGTGGDTQYF.

The chain combines TRBV2 with TRBJ2-1, with 9 bases matching TRBD2. CDR1 and CDR2 from the germline V gene are SNHLY and FYNNEI. Trimming removed 7 bases from V and 7 bases from J; junction bases left unmatched: 8. The CDR3 loop spans 14 amino acids. The CDR3 bases are TGTGCCAGCATTGGCGGGGGGGCGGGTAATGAGCAGTTCTTC. Translated, it gives CASIGGGAGNEQFF.

Here the CDR3 DNA reads TGTGCCAGCAGCTTGTGGCAGACGAGGGGCTACACCTTC. It specifies CASSLWQTRGYTF. The chain is built from TRBV5-6 and TRBJ1-2; D gene uncertain. V gave up 1 base and J gave up 8 bases, with 12 bases separating them. The CDR3 sequence is 13 residues long. The germline CDR1 and CDR2 sequences are SGHDT and YYEEEE.

Only one count was recorded for this clone. V gene TRBV18 combines with J gene TRBJ2-3; 7 bases line up with TRBD2. The CDR3 runs to 15 residues. V was clipped by 4 bases and J by 4 bases; unmatched bases: 8. Germline values: CDR1 KGHSH, CDR2 LQKENI. The CDR3 sequence: CASSQGLSFADTQYF. The CDR3 region has the DNA TGTGCCAGCTCACAGGGACTAAGTTTTGCAGATACGCAGTATTTT.

V is TRBV7-2 and J is TRBJ2-7, with D tentatively TRBD1 (6 bases). The germline V gene encodes CDR1 SGHTA and CDR2 FQGNSA. This CDR3 spans 13 amino acids. With 7 bases removed from V and 6 bases from J, the gap between germline ends came to 16 bases. The CDR3 protein is CASTTGAGVEQYF. Written as DNA, the CDR3 is TGTGCCAGCACCACCGGGGCAGGGGTCGAGCAGTACTTC.

This rearrangement joins TRBV5-5 to TRBJ1-5, with a possible D match to TRBD1 (6 bases). There are 15 residues in the CDR3. The V gene lost 0 bases and the J gene lost 4 bases, with 11 bases spanning the gap. CDR1 and CDR2 (germline): SGHKS, YYEKEE (reference sequence). The CDR3 DNA is TGTGCCAGCAGCTTGGGGCCAGGGGCAAATCAGCCCCAGCATTTT. It codes for CASSLGPGANQPQHF. The complete variable domain, with remaining parts taken from reference TRBV5-5 and TRBJ1-5, reads DAGVTQSPTHLIKTRGQQVTLRCSPISGHKSVSWYQQVLGQGPQFIFQYYEKEERGRGNFPDRFSARQFPNYSSELNVNALLLGDSALYLCASSLGPGANQPQHFGDGTRLSIL.

The chain recombines TRBV4-3 with TRBJ1-4; 9 nucleotides agree with TRBD1. This CDR3 comprises 16 residues. Germline V CDR1 and CDR2: LGHNA, YSLEER. The V segment lost 3 bases and the J segment 6 bases; nucleotides outside the gene matches: 8. CDR3 DNA sequence: TGCGCCAGCAGCCAGGTACAGGGGGCGCGGGATGAAAAACTGTTTTTT. Its protein is CASSQVQGARDEKLFF.

The V and J genes are TRBV7-8 and TRBJ1-1; weak D call: TRBD1 (5 bases). The germline V gene encodes CDR1 SGHVS and CDR2 FQNEAQ. Trimming pared 3 bases from V and 6 bases from J, leaving 11 bases between. The CDR3 is 13 amino acids. The DNA for the CDR3 is TGTGCCAGCAGCTTTAGGCAGGGCGCTGAAGCTTTCTTT. Protein: CASSFRQGAEAFF.

The chain couples TRBV11-2 to TRBJ2-5; 14 bases align to TRBD2. Germline assignment: CDR1 SGHAT and CDR2 FQNNGV. Trimming took 3 bases from V and 2 from J; bases not matched to a gene: 5. This CDR3 region has 17 residues. In DNA, the CDR3 is TGTGCCAGCAGCTTTAGACTAGCGGGAGGGAATCAAGAGACCCAGTACTTC. This translates into CASSFRLAGGNQETQYF.

The rearrangement links TRBV7-2 to TRBJ2-7, with TRBD2 matching over 10 bases. V was clipped by 0 bases and J by 4 bases; unmatched bases: 3. The germline V gene has CDR1 SGHTA and CDR2 FQGNSA. There are 15 residues in the CDR3. CDR3 amino acids: CASSLAGTSVYEQYF. The CDR3 DNA is TGTGCCAGCAGCTTAGCTGGGACTAGCGTTTACGAGCAGTACTTC. Looking up the rest from reference TRBV7-2 and TRBJ2-7 gives the full variable domain: GAGVSQSPSNKVTEKGKDVELRCDPISGHTALYWYRQSLGQGLEFLIYFQGNSAPDKSGLPSDRFSAERTGGSVSTLTIQRTQQEDSAVYLCASSLAGTSVYEQYFGPGTRLTVT.

J is TRBJ2-7 and V is TRBV14, with 11 bases lining up with TRBD2. The J segment lost 5 bases and the V segment lost 6 bases, leaving 6 bases of the junction unmatched. This CDR3 region has 14 residues. Germline V gene lookup returns CDR1 SGHDN and CDR2 FVKESK. In nucleotides, the CDR3 is TGTGCCAGCAGACTTAGCGGGGGGGCGAACGAGCAGTACTTC. As protein: CASRLSGGANEQYF.

The chain is built from TRBV7-8 and TRBJ2-1; 8 bases agree with TRBD1. The CDR3 covers 14 residues. CDR1 SGHVS and CDR2 FQNEAQ come from the germline V gene. The trim removed 5 bases at V and 11 bases at J, leaving 11 bases unmatched. The CDR3 is CASSPRYRGYKQFF. The CDR3 nucleotides read TGTGCCAGCAGCCCCAGATACAGGGGGTATAAGCAGTTCTTC.

The chain employs TRBV6-2 or TRBV6-3 and TRBJ2-3; tentatively, D is TRBD2 (5 bases). CDR1 is MNHEY and CDR2 is SVGEGT in the germline V gene. The germline V and J ends were trimmed by 4 bases and 7 bases, with 12 bases remaining between them. The CDR3 contains 13 residues. CDR3 sequence: CASSLRLDYTQYF. For the CDR3, the DNA is TGTGCCAGCAGTTTACGGCTGGACTATACGCAGTATTTT.

J is TRBJ2-7 and V is TRBV6-5; TRBD1 is a possible D gene (7 bases). The V gene's germline CDR1 is MNHEY and CDR2 SVGAGI. The CDR3 length is 14 residues. Trimming took 6 bases from V and 0 from J, leaving 12 bases between them. The CDR3 loop is CASSRGVSSYEQYF. As DNA, the CDR3 is TGTGCCAGCAGCAGGGGGGTCAGCTCCTACGAGCAGTACTTC.

The V and J genes are TRBV11-3 and TRBJ2-1; 7 nucleotides line up with TRBD2. After removal of 5 bases from V and 8 bases from J, the junction contained 9 bases not matched to a gene. This CDR3 spans 14 amino acids. Germline V gene data show CDR1 as SGHNT and CDR2 as YENEEA. The CDR3 nucleotides are TGTGCCAGCAGCCGACCCGGGGAGGGCGATGAGCAGTTCTTC. Protein: CASSRPGEGDEQFF.

The J gene is TRBJ2-7, the V gene TRBV6-5; weak D call: TRBD2 (7 bases). V gave up 0 bases and J gave up 0 bases, with 12 bases separating them. The CDR3 spans 16 residues. Germline CDR1 is MNHEY and CDR2 is SVGAGI. CDR3 nucleotides: TGTGCCAGCAGTTACTCAGGGGGGGCCTCCTCCTACGAGCAGTACTTC. It codes for CASSYSGGASSYEQYF.

The V call is TRBV25-1, the J call TRBJ1-3; possibly TRBD1 for D (5 bases). The CDR3 has 16 residues. The V and J ends lost 5 bases and 4 bases respectively, with 18 bases between them. Germline V CDR1 and CDR2: MGHDK, SYGVNS. The CDR3 region has the DNA TGTGCCAGCAGTCCCGGCGGGGGGTTGAGAGGAAACACCATATATTTT. It codes for CASSPGGGLRGNTIYF.

This sequence joins TRBV7-9 and TRBJ1-5; the D is unclear. Germline V gene sequence: CDR1 SEHNR, CDR2 FQNEAQ (reference sequence). The V end lost 5 bases, the J end lost 4 bases, and 12 bases lay between the germline ends. This CDR3 region has 14 residues. CDR3 in DNA: TGTGCCAGCAGCCCATCGGGGAGAAATCAGCCCCAGCATTTT. It yields the protein CASSPSGRNQPQHF.

This clone has only one observation. The rearrangement uses TRBV28 and TRBJ1-5, with 12 bases matching TRBD1. The CDR3 is made up of 15 amino acids. The V segment lost 6 bases and the J segment 9 bases; nucleotides outside the gene matches: 9. Germline V CDR1 and CDR2: MDHEN, SYDVKM. This CDR3 reads CASRFPGTGGLPQHF. The CDR3 DNA is TGTGCCAGCAGATTCCCCGGGACAGGGGGCTTGCCCCAGCATTTT.

The chain couples TRBV28 to TRBJ2-3, with TRBD2 matching 12 bases. The CDR3 has 14 amino acids. Germline trimming cut 5 bases from V and 11 bases from J; bases unmatched to any gene: 8. Germline CDR1 is MDHEN and CDR2 is SYDVKM. In DNA, the CDR3 is TGTGCCAGCAGTCCTAGCGGGGGGGTCGTCGGGCAGTATTTT. Protein product: CASSPSGGVVGQYF.

V gene TRBV9 combines with J gene TRBJ1-1; no reliable D call. Germline CDR1 SGDLS, CDR2 YYNGEE. Trimming stripped 0 bases from V and 7 bases from J, with 7 bases between. The CDR3 spans 12 residues. CDR3 protein: CASSVVGNEAFF. CDR3 DNA: TGTGCCAGCAGCGTAGTCGGGAATGAAGCTTTCTTT.

The chain carries TRBV30 and TRBJ2-7; tentative D call: TRBD1 (5 bases). From germline, CDR1 is GTSNPN and CDR2 SVGIG (reference sequence). The length of the CDR3 is 11 residues. Trimming removed 1 base from V and 8 bases from J, with 9 bases in between. CDR3 coding DNA: TGTGCCTGGAGTGACAACAGGAAGCAGTACTTC. Protein product: CAWSDNRKQYF.